This TCR beta chain was found in a study of CD8+ T cells in alopecia areata. Findings and limits, study-wide: Scalp sample sequencing also detects resident alphabeta T cells of normal skin.

The ends were cut back, 5 bases at V and 0 bases at J, with 7 bases in the middle. The length of the CDR3 is 13 residues. Germline V gives CDR1 MGHDK, CDR2 SYGVNS. From alopecia areata patients, lesional scalp punch biopsies and peripheral blood were collected. Cell sorting on a FACSAria was used to separate CD4+ and CD8+ T cells from the PBMCs. Turning to this clone: What it binds is unknown.

Extraction and reverse transcription of RNA yielded cDNA as the sequencing template. Clones were sequenced by immunoSEQ multiplex PCR, and TCRdb holds only the in-frame ones, with some missing. The data contain 150,000 to 200,000 clones, 50% to 70% of them singletons. The specimen comprised CD4+ T cells sorted from blood, sampled at week 0. The TCR was taken from a human donor with alopecia areata. This chain connects TRBV25-1 to TRBJ1-1; D call uncertain. CDR3 amino acids: CASSLQMNTEAFF. The CDR3 DNA follows: TGTGCCAGCAGTCTACAGATGAACACTGAAGCTTTCTTT. Combining the CDR3 with reference TRBV25-1 and TRBJ1-1 gives the whole variable domain EADIYQTPRYLVIGTGKKITLECSQTMGHDKMYWYQQDPGMELHLIHYSYGVNSTEKGDLSSESTVSRIRTEHFPLTLESARPSHTSQYLCASSLQMNTEAFFGQGTRLTVV.